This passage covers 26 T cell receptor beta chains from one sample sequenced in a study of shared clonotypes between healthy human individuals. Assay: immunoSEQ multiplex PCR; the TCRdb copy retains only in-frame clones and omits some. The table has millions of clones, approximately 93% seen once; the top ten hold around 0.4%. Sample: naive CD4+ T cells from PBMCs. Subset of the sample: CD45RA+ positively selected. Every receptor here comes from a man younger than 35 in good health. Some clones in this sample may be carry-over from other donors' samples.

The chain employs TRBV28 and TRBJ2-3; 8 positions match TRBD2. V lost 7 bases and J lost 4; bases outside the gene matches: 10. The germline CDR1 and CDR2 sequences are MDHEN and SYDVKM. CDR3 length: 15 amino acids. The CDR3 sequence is CASTSGGFGADTQYF. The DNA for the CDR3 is TGTGCCAGCACGAGCGGGGGTTTTGGGGCAGATACGCAGTATTTT.

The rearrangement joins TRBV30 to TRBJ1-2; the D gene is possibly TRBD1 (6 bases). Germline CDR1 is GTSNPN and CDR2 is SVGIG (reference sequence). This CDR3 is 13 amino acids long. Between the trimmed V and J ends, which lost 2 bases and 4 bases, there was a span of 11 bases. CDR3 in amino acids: CAWSTGAGYGYTF. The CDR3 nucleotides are TGTGCCTGGAGTACGGGGGCGGGCTATGGCTACACCTTC. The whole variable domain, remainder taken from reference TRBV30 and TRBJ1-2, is SQTIHQWPATLVQPVGSPLSLECTVEGTSNPNLYWYRQAAGRGLQLLFYSVGIGQISSEVPQNLSASRPQDRQFILSSKKLLLSDSGFYLCAWSTGAGYGYTFGSGTRLTVV.

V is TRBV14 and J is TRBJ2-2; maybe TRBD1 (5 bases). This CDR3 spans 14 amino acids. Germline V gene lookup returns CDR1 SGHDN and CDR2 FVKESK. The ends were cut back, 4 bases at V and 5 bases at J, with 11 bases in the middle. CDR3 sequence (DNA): TGTGCCAGCAGCCGGGCAGGGTTAACCGGGGAGCTGTTTTTT. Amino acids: CASSRAGLTGELFF.

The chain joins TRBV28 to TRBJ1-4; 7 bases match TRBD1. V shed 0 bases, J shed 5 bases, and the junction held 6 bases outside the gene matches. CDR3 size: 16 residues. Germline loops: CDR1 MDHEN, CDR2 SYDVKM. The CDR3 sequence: CASSLWWDRENEKLFF. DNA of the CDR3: TGTGCCAGCAGTTTATGGTGGGACAGAGAAAATGAAAAACTGTTTTTT.

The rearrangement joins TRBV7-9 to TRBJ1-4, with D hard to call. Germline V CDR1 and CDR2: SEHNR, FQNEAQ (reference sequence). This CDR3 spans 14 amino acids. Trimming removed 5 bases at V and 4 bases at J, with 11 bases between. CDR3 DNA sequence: TGTGCCAGCAGCAGAAGGACGGATAATGAAAAACTGTTTTTT. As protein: CASSRRTDNEKLFF.

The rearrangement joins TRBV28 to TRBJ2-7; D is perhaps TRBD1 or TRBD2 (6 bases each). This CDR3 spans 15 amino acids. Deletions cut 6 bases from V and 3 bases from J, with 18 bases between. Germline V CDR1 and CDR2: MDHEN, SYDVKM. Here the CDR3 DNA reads TGTGCCAGCAGCCGCGCACCGGGGGCGGGCTACGAGCAGTACTTC. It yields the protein CASSRAPGAGYEQYF.

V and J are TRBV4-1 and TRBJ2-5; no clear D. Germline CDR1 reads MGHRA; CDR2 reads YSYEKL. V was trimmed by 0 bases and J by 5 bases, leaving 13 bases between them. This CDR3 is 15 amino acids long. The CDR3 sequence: CASSQDGTPIETQYF. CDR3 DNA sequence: TGCGCCAGCAGCCAAGATGGTACCCCCATCGAGACCCAGTACTTC.

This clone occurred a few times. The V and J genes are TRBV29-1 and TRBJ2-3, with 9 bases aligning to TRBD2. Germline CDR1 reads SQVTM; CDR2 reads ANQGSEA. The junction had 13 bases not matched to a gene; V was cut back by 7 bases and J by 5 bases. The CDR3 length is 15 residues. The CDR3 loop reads CSGSRREGPGDTQYF. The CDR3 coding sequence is TGCAGCGGATCTAGGCGGGAGGGCCCGGGAGATACGCAGTATTTT.

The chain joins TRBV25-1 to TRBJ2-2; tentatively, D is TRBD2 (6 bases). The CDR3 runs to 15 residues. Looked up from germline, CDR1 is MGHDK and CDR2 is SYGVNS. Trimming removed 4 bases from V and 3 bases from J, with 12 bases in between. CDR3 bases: TGTGCCAGCAGTGTACTGGGGGGTGACACCGGGGAGCTGTTTTTT. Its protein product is CASSVLGGDTGELFF.

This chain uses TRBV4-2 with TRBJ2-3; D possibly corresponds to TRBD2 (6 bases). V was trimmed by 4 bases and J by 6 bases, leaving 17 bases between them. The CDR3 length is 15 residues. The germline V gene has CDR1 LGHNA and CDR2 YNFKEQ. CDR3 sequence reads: CASSPPGLSSDTQYF. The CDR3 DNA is TGTGCCAGCAGCCCCCCGGGACTTTCTTCGGATACGCAGTATTTT.

For the CDR3, the DNA is TGCGCCAGCAGCTTGGACCAGGGCAACTATGGCTACACCTTC. Its translation is CASSLDQGNYGYTF. The V call is TRBV5-1, the J call TRBJ1-2, with D perhaps matching TRBD1 (5 bases). CDR1 is SGHRS, CDR2 YFSETQ, per germline. V was shortened by 0 bases and J by 2 bases, with 8 bases between the two germline ends. The CDR3 runs to 14 residues.

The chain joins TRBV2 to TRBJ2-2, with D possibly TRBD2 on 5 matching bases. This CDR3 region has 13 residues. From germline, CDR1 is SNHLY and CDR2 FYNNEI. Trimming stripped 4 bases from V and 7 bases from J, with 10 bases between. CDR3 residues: CASSVGASGELFF. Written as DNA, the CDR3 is TGTGCCAGCAGTGTGGGAGCGAGCGGGGAGCTGTTTTTT.

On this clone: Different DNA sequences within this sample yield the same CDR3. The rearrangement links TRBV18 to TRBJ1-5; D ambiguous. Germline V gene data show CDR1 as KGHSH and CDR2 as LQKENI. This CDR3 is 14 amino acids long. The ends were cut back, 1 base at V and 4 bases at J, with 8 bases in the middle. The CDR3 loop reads CASSPQGANQPQHF. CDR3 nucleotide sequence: TGTGCCAGCTCACCACAGGGAGCGAATCAGCCCCAGCATTTT.

CDR3 protein: CASSLGASGSVYEQYF. The CDR3 nucleotides are TGTGCCAGCAGCTTGGGGGCTAGCGGGAGTGTCTACGAGCAGTACTTC. The chain joins TRBV7-6 to TRBJ2-7, with TRBD2 matching 10 bases. Germline lookup yields CDR1 SGHVS and CDR2 FNYEAQ. The CDR3 spans 16 residues. V shed 3 bases, J shed 3 bases, and the junction held 8 bases outside the gene matches.

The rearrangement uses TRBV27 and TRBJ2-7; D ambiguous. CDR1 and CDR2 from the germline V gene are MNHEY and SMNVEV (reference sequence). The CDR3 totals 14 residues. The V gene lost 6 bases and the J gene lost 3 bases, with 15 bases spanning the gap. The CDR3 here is CASSRVPTGYEQYF. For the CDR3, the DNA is TGTGCCAGCAGCCGGGTCCCCACCGGCTACGAGCAGTACTTC.

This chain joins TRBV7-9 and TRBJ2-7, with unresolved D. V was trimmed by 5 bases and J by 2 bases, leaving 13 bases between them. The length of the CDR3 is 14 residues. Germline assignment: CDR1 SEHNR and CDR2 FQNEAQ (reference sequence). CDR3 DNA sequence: TGTGCCAGCAGCCCAAGGGCCTCCACCTACGAGCAGTACTTC. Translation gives CASSPRASTYEQYF.

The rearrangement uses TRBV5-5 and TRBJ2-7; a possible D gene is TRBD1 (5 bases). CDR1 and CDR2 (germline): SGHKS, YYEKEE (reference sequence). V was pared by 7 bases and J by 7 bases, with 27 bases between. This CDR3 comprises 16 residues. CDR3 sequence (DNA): TGTGCCAGCCAATCCTACAGGTCGGCAACAATGTGGGAGCAGTACTTC. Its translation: CASQSYRSATMWEQYF. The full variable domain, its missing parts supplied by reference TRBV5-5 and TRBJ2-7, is DAGVTQSPTHLIKTRGQQVTLRCSPISGHKSVSWYQQVLGQGPQFIFQYYEKEERGRGNFPDRFSARQFPNYSSELNVNALLLGDSALYLCASQSYRSATMWEQYFGPGTRLTVT.

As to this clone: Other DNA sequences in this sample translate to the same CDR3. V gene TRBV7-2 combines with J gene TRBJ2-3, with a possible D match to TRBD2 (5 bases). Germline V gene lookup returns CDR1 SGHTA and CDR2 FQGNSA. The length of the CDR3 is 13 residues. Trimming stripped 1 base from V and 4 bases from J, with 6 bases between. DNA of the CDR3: TGTGCCAGCAGCTTAGTAGCGCCAGATACGCAGTATTTT. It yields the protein CASSLVAPDTQYF.

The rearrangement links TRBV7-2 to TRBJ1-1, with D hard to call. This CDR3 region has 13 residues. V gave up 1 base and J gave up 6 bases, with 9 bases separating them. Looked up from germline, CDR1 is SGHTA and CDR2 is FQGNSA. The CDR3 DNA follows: TGTGCCAGCAGCTTAGGGCGGACGGCTGAAGCTTTCTTT. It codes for CASSLGRTAEAFF.

CDR3 loop: CASSRTRDRGTGELFF. The CDR3 nucleotides read TGTGCCAGCAGCAGAACCCGGGACAGGGGAACTGGGGAGCTGTTTTTT. The chain couples TRBV7-8 to TRBJ2-2, with 10 nucleotides matching TRBD1. V gave up 5 bases and J gave up 8 bases; unmatched junction bases: 11. CDR3 length: 16 amino acids. Germline V lookup: CDR1 SGHVS, CDR2 FQNEAQ.

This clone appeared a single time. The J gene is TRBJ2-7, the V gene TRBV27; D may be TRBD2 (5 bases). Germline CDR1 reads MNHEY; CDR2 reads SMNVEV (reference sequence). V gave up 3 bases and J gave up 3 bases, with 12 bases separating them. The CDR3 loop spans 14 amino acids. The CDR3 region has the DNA TGTGCCAGCAGTTTTTTAGGCCGGGACTACGAGCAGTACTTC. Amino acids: CASSFLGRDYEQYF.

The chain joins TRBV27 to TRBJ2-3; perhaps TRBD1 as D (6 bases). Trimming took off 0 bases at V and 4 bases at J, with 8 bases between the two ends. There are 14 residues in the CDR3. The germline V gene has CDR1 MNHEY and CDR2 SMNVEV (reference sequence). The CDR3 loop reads CASSLSTGPDTQYF. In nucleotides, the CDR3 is TGTGCCAGCAGTTTATCGACAGGCCCAGATACGCAGTATTTT.

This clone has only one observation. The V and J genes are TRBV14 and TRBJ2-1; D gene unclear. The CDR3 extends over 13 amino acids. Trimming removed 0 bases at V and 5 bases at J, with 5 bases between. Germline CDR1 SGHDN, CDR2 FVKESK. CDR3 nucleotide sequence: TGTGCCAGCAGCCAAGAATGGCACAATGAGCAGTTCTTC. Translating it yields CASSQEWHNEQFF.

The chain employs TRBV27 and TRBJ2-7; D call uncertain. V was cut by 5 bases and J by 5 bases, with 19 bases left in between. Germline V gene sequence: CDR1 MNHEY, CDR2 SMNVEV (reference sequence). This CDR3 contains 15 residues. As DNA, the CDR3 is TGTGCCAGCAGTGGTACCCCGGCCGGGTCCCACGAGCAGTACTTC. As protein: CASSGTPAGSHEQYF.

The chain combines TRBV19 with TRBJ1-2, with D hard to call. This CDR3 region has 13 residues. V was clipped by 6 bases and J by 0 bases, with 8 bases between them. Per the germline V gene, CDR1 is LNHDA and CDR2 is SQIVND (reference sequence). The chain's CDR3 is CASRDFTNYGYTF. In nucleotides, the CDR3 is TGTGCCAGTAGGGACTTTACTAACTATGGCTACACCTTC.

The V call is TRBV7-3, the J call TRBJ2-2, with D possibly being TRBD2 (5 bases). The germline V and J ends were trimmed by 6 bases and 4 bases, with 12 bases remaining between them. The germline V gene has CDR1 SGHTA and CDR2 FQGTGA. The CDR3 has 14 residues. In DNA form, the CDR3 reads TGTGCCAGCAGTGCAACGGACTCCACCGGGGAGCTGTTTTTT. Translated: CASSATDSTGELFF.